One and the same sample provided the 24 T cell receptor beta chains below, sequenced in a study of T cells after yellow fever vaccination (dated by TCRdb to between 2017 and 2020). Explained via the paper, the treatment or condition label denotes: live attenuated yellow fever vaccine strain. The library came from 5' RACE. Sequencing took place on an Illumina HiSeq 2500. The public reads were reanalyzed by TCRdb: fastp trimming at Q25, MiXCR alignment, in-frame beta chains only. Entries that share a CDR3 protein sequence are merged under the most common genes and DNA. Across this sample there are under 550,000 distinct CDR3 sequences, with 21% seen only once. The top ten clones comprise less than 20% of the sample. Here the sequenced sample was PBMCs, taken about 21 days after the first yellow fever vaccination. All receptors derive from a man aged 18 to 35 who received the YFV17D yellow fever vaccine.

This clonotype was seen more than once but under ten times. The rearrangement links TRBV7-2 to TRBJ2-5, with D unclear. Germline V lookup: CDR1 SGHTA, CDR2 FQGNSA. The CDR3 has 13 residues. Trimming shortened V by 4 bases and J by 2 bases, and 8 bases separated the two germline ends. As DNA, the CDR3 is TGTGCCAGCAGCTACAATCGGCAAGAGACCCAGTACTTC. Translated: CASSYNRQETQYF.

This chain links TRBV25-1 with TRBJ2-5; 9 bases fit TRBD2. There are 17 residues in the CDR3. The ends lost 4 bases at V and 1 base at J; junction bases unmatched: 10. CDR1 is MGHDK and CDR2 is SYGVNS in the germline V gene. CDR3 sequence: CASSGTSEPGRQETQYF. The CDR3 DNA sequence: TGTGCCAGCAGTGGGACTAGCGAACCAGGACGCCAAGAGACCCAGTACTTC.

This clonotype was picked up a small number of times. The chain couples TRBV4-3 to TRBJ1-2; 9 nucleotides match TRBD1. Germline loops: CDR1 LGHNA, CDR2 YSLEER. V was pared by 0 bases and J by 1 base, with 3 bases of the junction left unmatched. The CDR3 totals 16 residues. CDR3 loop: CASSQDPDRGNYGYTF. The CDR3 DNA reads TGCGCCAGCAGCCAAGATCCGGACAGGGGTAACTATGGCTACACCTTC.

The gene calls are TRBV5-6 and TRBJ2-2; perhaps TRBD1 as D (5 bases). The CDR3 length is 14 residues. CDR1 and CDR2 from the germline V gene are SGHDT and YYEEEE. V lost 4 bases and J 7 bases, leaving 14 bases between the germline ends. The CDR3 region is CASSQGTRFGELFF. CDR3 sequence (DNA): TGTGCCAGCAGCCAGGGCACCCGGTTCGGGGAGCTGTTTTTT.

This clonotype was observed a few times. The J gene is TRBJ2-2, the V gene TRBV7-2, with 10 nucleotides matching TRBD2. The CDR3 sequence is 15 residues long. Trimming cost V 3 bases and J 6 bases; bases outside gene matches: 4. Germline lookup yields CDR1 SGHTA and CDR2 FQGNSA. CDR3 DNA: TGTGCCAGCAGCTTCGTAGCGGGGGGTTCCGGGGAGCTGTTTTTT. It encodes CASSFVAGGSGELFF.

This clonotype has just a few counts. This rearrangement joins TRBV11-1 to TRBJ2-5; D might be TRBD2 (6 bases). The CDR3 totals 18 residues. Germline V gene data show CDR1 as SGHAT and CDR2 as FQDESV (reference sequence). The germline V and J ends were trimmed by 5 bases and 1 base, with 23 bases remaining between them. CDR3 protein: CASSHPRRLVETQETQYF. CDR3 DNA: TGTGCCAGCAGCCACCCGCGGCGACTAGTTGAAACCCAAGAGACCCAGTACTTC.

This chain joins TRBV4-1 and TRBJ1-1; a possible D gene is TRBD1 (6 bases). Per germline, CDR1 MGHRA and CDR2 YSYEKL. The CDR3 totals 15 residues. Trimming removed 2 bases at V and 6 bases at J, with 16 bases between. The CDR3 sequence is CASSQPKDRRAEAFF. The CDR3 region has the DNA TGCGCCAGCAGCCAACCGAAAGACAGGCGCGCTGAAGCTTTCTTT.

The genes are TRBV15 and TRBJ1-4; D gene ambiguous. The CDR3 spans 12 residues. CDR1 LNHNV and CDR2 YYDKDF come from the germline V gene (reference sequence). Trimming removed 3 bases at V and 14 bases at J, with 13 bases between. CDR3 sequence: CATSRAGGSLFF. CDR3 DNA sequence: TGTGCCACCAGCAGGGCGGGCGGGAGCCTGTTTTTT.

There are many counts of this clonotype. This rearrangement joins TRBV3-1 to TRBJ1-2; D ambiguous. Trimming stripped 3 bases from V and 2 bases from J, with 13 bases between. CDR3 length equals 15 residues. CDR1 and CDR2 from the germline V gene are LGHDT and YNNKEL (reference sequence). In nucleotides, the CDR3 is TGTGCCAGCAGCCATCACGGGTTGGCAAACTATGGCTACACCTTC. It yields the protein CASSHHGLANYGYTF.

About this clonotype itself: Compared with germline, one end of the junction differs, possibly owing to a read error. V usage is TRBV5-6 and J usage is TRBJ2-3; 8 nucleotides agree with TRBD2. CDR1 and CDR2 from the germline V gene are SGHDT and YYEEEE. This CDR3 spans 14 amino acids. The CDR3 is CARSSKRGRDTQYF. In DNA form, the CDR3 reads TGTGCCCGCAGCTCGAAGCGGGGGAGAGATACGCAGTATTTT.

Of note for this clonotype: A much larger clone differs from this one at a single base, so this may be a read error. The chain uses TRBV5-1 and TRBJ2-1; a weak D match, TRBD2 (5 bases). With 4 bases removed from V and 7 bases from J, the gap between germline ends came to 12 bases. Germline CDR1 SGHRS, CDR2 YFSETQ. The CDR3 is 13 amino acids. The CDR3, as DNA: TGCGCCAGCAGCACGGACTTGGGGAATGAGCAGTTCTTC. Its translation: CASSTDLGNEQFF.

The rearrangement links TRBV27 to TRBJ1-1, with D possibly being TRBD1 (6 bases). The germline V gene has CDR1 MNHEY and CDR2 SMNVEV (reference sequence). The CDR3 loop spans 14 amino acids. Trimming removed 6 bases at V and 4 bases at J, with 15 bases between. CDR3 nucleotides: TGTGCCAGCAGAAAAACAGGGTATGCCACTGAAGCTTTCTTT. Encoded protein: CASRKTGYATEAFF.

The sample holds many counts of this clonotype. The J gene is TRBJ1-2, the V gene TRBV4-1; D may be TRBD1 (5 bases). The CDR3 runs 14 residues. Deletions cut 1 base from V and 8 bases from J, with 14 bases between. Looked up from germline, CDR1 is MGHRA and CDR2 is YSYEKL. The CDR3 loop is CASSQVSGLGGYTF. The CDR3 region has the DNA TGCGCCAGCAGCCAAGTTTCAGGGCTGGGCGGCTACACCTTC.

The chain is built from TRBV5-1 and TRBJ1-2, with 10 bases that match TRBD1. The CDR3 has 15 amino acids. Germline V gene sequence: CDR1 SGHRS, CDR2 YFSETQ. Germline trimming cut 0 bases from V and 4 bases from J; bases unmatched to any gene: 3. CDR3 residues: CASSLAGQGFYGYTF. Here the CDR3 DNA reads TGCGCCAGCAGCTTGGCGGGACAGGGGTTCTATGGCTACACCTTC.

V gene TRBV12-5 combines with J gene TRBJ1-2; TRBD1 matches at 7 bases. The germline gives CDR1 LGHNT, CDR2 FRNRAP. This CDR3 spans 12 amino acids. V was clipped by 4 bases and J by 5 bases; unmatched bases: 1. CDR3 coding DNA: TGTGCTAGTGGTTCGACAGGGTATGGCTACACCTTC. This codes for CASGSTGYGYTF.

Only a few counts were recorded for this clonotype. The J gene is TRBJ1-1, the V gene TRBV6-5; D may be TRBD1 (6 bases). Trimming removed 2 bases at V and 2 bases at J, with 12 bases between. The germline CDR1 and CDR2 sequences are MNHEY and SVGAGI. This CDR3 contains 15 residues. The CDR3 loop is CASSYGGRRNTEAFF. The CDR3 DNA reads TGTGCCAGCAGTTACGGGGGGCGCAGAAACACTGAAGCTTTCTTT.

This clonotype came up many times. The chain has TRBV5-1 and TRBJ2-3; 9 nucleotides agree with TRBD2. V lost 6 bases and J lost 0; bases outside the gene matches: 14. This CDR3 region has 18 residues. CDR1 is SGHRS, CDR2 YFSETQ, per germline. DNA of the CDR3: TGCGCCAGCAAAAGCGGAGTAGCGGGGGCCCCTAGCACAGATACGCAGTATTTT. This encodes CASKSGVAGAPSTDTQYF.

This clonotype has a count of ten or more. The chain couples TRBV19 to TRBJ1-2, with D hard to call. V shed 2 bases and J shed 6 bases, with 10 bases lying between them. Per the germline V gene, CDR1 is LNHDA and CDR2 is SQIVND (reference sequence). CDR3 length equals 13 residues. The CDR3 loop reads CASSIPGEDGYTF. CDR3 nucleotide sequence: TGTGCCAGTAGTATACCCGGGGAGGATGGCTACACCTTC. Full variable domain (remainder filled in from reference TRBV19 and TRBJ1-2): DGGITQSPKYLFRKEGQNVTLSCEQNLNHDAMYWYRQDPGQGLRLIYYSQIVNDFQKGDIAEGYSVSREKKESFPLTVTSAQKNPTAFYLCASSIPGEDGYTFGSGTRLTVV.

The J gene is TRBJ2-7, the V gene TRBV6-2 or TRBV6-3; D not resolved. The germline CDR1 and CDR2 sequences are MNHEY and SVGEGT. The CDR3 has 14 amino acids. The V and J ends lost 4 bases and 1 base respectively, with 11 bases between them. In nucleotides, the CDR3 is TGTGCCAGCAGTTCTGTTCTGACTTCCTACGAGCAGTACTTC. It specifies CASSSVLTSYEQYF.

The chain recombines TRBV4-3 with TRBJ2-5, with D unresolved. The V gene's germline CDR1 is LGHNA and CDR2 YSLEER. Trimming left V 4 bases short and J 3 bases short, with 9 bases between. The CDR3 covers 13 residues. For the CDR3, the DNA is TGCGCCAGCAGCCCGGGCATAGAAGAGACCCAGTACTTC. Translation gives CASSPGIEETQYF.

The CDR3 here is CATSITSATHTQYF. The CDR3, as DNA: TGTGCCACCAGCATAACTAGCGCGACACATACGCAGTATTTT. This chain links TRBV15 with TRBJ2-3; 7 bases line up with TRBD2. With 4 bases clipped from V and 7 bases from J, the junction kept 8 bases outside the gene matches. CDR1 is LNHNV and CDR2 is YYDKDF in the germline V gene (reference sequence). The CDR3 runs to 14 residues.

In this sample, this clonotype turned up a few times. The V and J genes are TRBV9 and TRBJ2-3; D is undetermined. CDR1 is SGDLS and CDR2 is YYNGEE in the germline V gene. Trimming stripped 0 bases from V and 6 bases from J, with 11 bases between. CDR3 length equals 14 residues. This CDR3 reads CASSVVPSVDTQYF. CDR3 nucleotides: TGTGCCAGCAGCGTAGTGCCCTCCGTTGATACGCAGTATTTT.

The chain is built from TRBV28 and TRBJ1-2; D might be TRBD1 (6 bases). Trimming cost V 6 bases and J 1 base, with 15 bases left between them. The CDR3 loop spans 15 amino acids. CDR1 is MDHEN, CDR2 SYDVKM, per germline. In nucleotides, the CDR3 is TGTGCCAGCAGATTCAGGGGTACTATTAACTATGGCTACACCTTC. Translating it yields CASRFRGTINYGYTF.

This clonotype was seen a handful of times. The chain couples TRBV13 to TRBJ1-6; D is unclear. The CDR3 spans 14 residues. Germline loops: CDR1 PRHDT, CDR2 FYEKMQ (reference sequence). The ends were cut back, 3 bases at V and 10 bases at J, with 13 bases in the middle. The CDR3 protein is CASSLWAFRSPLHF. DNA of the CDR3: TGTGCCAGCAGCTTGTGGGCGTTTAGGTCACCCCTCCACTTT.